This is a list of T cell receptor beta chains from one sample in a study of CXCR3-negative and CXCR3-positive naive CD8 T cells. TCRdb re-called the 5' RACE reads and shows each CDR3 protein once, DNA omitted. The ten most abundant clones cover roughly 20% of a sample with some 56,000 distinct CDR3 sequences. Material for sequencing was memory CD8+ T cells from blood. The receptors shown here come from a human donor in good health. Some clones in this sample may be carry-over from other donors' samples. The CDR3 runs from the conserved cysteine through the conserved F or W.

J	V	CDR3
TRBJ2-1	TRBV7-9	CASSLGRDEQFF
TRBJ2-2	TRBV15	CATSRDTSGGTGELFF
TRBJ2-3	TRBV7-6	CASSLVERGTDTQYF
TRBJ1-4	TRBV7-9	CASRTGHPNEKLFF
TRBJ2-7	TRBV12-3/TRBV12-4	CASSLAGLAYEQYF
TRBJ2-5	TRBV27	CASRAGLAGPQYF
TRBJ2-1	TRBV10-3	CATRTTGSYNEQFF
TRBJ2-7	TRBV29-1	CSVDTDRGYEQYF
TRBJ2-2	TRBV28	CASTNTGELFF
TRBJ1-5	TRBV12-3/TRBV12-4	CASSFGEPGNQPQHF
TRBJ2-7	TRBV5-1	CASSLAGTGGSEEQYF
TRBJ2-2	TRBV29-1	CSVVQGAYTGELFF
TRBJ2-4	TRBV27	CASSRNSVAKNIQYF
TRBJ2-3	TRBV5-4	CASSSDGTSGRSNTQYF
TRBJ1-2	TRBV15	CATSRDWFRTGSGYGYTF
TRBJ2-1	TRBV7-6	CASSSLVDYNEQFF
TRBJ2-5	TRBV20-1	CSARFMQVEEETQYF
TRBJ2-7	TRBV28	CASTISGYEQYF
TRBJ2-7	TRBV28	CASSPAYYEQYF
TRBJ2-2	TRBV28	CASSFRGPNTGELFF
TRBJ2-3	TRBV21-1	CASTGPTGMSTDTQYF
TRBJ2-7	TRBV29-1	CSVRTGGTYEQYF
TRBJ1-2	TRBV4-1	CASSHPMGQGLVTGGYTF
TRBJ2-7	TRBV3-1	CASSDGTYAYEQYF
TRBJ2-7	TRBV12-5	CASGLETGGAFYEQYF
TRBJ2-1	TRBV29-1	CSVVPSDEQFF
TRBJ2-1	TRBV5-1	CASSREDTVYNEQFF
TRBJ2-5	TRBV5-5	CASSSIRDRPQETQYF
TRBJ2-1	TRBV5-1	CASSLVQLAGVSYNEQFF
TRBJ2-5	TRBV7-2	CASSSDGGRTQYF
TRBJ2-7	TRBV5-1	CASSFGGGPYEQYF
TRBJ1-1	TRBV20-1	CSAYTLQGAVTEAFF
TRBJ2-3	TRBV6-6	CASSHGGDTDTQYF
TRBJ2-3	TRBV29-1	CSVELFLAGDSGDTQYF
TRBJ2-7	TRBV7-8	CASSLAVTGYEQYF
TRBJ2-7	TRBV25-1	CASSPEGPYEQYF
TRBJ2-4	TRBV11-3	CASSPRQGSKNIQYF
TRBJ2-1	TRBV12-3/TRBV12-4	CASSTQLNEQFF